Below are 19 T cell receptor beta chains sequenced from a single sample in a study of blood T cell repertoires in COVID-19. Method: immunoSEQ multiplex PCR; TCRdb's copy keeps in-frame clones and lacks some. Of 140,000 to 150,000 clones detected, around nine tenths appear once; the ten largest clones hold approximately 9%. The sequencing sample was made of peripheral blood. The receptors come from a woman aged 50 to 60 with active or convalescent COVID-19.

A few counts support this clone. The CDR3 is CASSLTLGHLNTEAFF. DNA of the CDR3: TGCGCCAGCAGCTTGACCCTGGGCCACTTGAACACTGAAGCTTTCTTT. The chain uses TRBV5-1 and TRBJ1-1; no firm D call. Between the trimmed V and J ends, which lost 1 base and 0 bases, there was a span of 13 bases. The CDR3 covers 16 residues. Per the germline V gene, CDR1 is SGHRS and CDR2 is YFSETQ.

This clone was recorded only once. The chain employs TRBV4-3 and TRBJ1-3, with D hard to call. Germline V gene data show CDR1 as LGHNA and CDR2 as YSLEER. This CDR3 region has 15 residues. V shed 2 bases and J shed 0 bases, with 8 bases lying between them. CDR3: CASSQSGSSGNTIYF. CDR3 sequence (DNA): TGCGCCAGCAGCCAATCGGGGTCCTCTGGAAACACCATATATTTT.

The chain is built from TRBV2 and TRBJ1-5, with 7 bases matching TRBD1. CDR1 is SNHLY and CDR2 is FYNNEI in the germline V gene. This CDR3 is 13 amino acids long. J gave up 4 bases and V 4 bases, and 1 base lay outside the gene matches. The CDR3 DNA sequence: TGTGCCAGCAGTGCGACAGGGAATCAGCCCCAGCATTTT. The encoded protein is CASSATGNQPQHF.

This clone was found a few times. The J gene is TRBJ2-7, the V gene TRBV19; 12 bases are a match to TRBD2. Germline CDR1 reads LNHDA; CDR2 reads SQIVND (reference sequence). This CDR3 is built from 15 residues. J was trimmed by 2 bases and V by 5 bases; bases with no gene match: 4. Written as DNA, the CDR3 is TGTGCCAGTAGTCCCCGGACTAGCGGGGCCTACGAGCAGTACTTC. Translating gives CASSPRTSGAYEQYF.

The genes are TRBV7-2 and TRBJ2-3; 8 bases agree with TRBD2. The V gene's germline CDR1 is SGHTA and CDR2 FQGNSA. The CDR3 consists of 16 residues. V shed 5 bases, J shed 4 bases, and the junction held 11 bases outside the gene matches. This chain's CDR3 is CASSALAGSTPDTQYF. Here the CDR3 DNA reads TGTGCCAGCAGCGCATTAGCGGGAAGTACCCCAGATACGCAGTATTTT.

The chain joins TRBV4-2 to TRBJ1-3; D is possibly TRBD1 (5 bases). Per the germline V gene, CDR1 is LGHNA and CDR2 is YNFKEQ. V gave up 1 base and J gave up 0 bases, with 10 bases separating them. The CDR3 is 16 amino acids. This CDR3 is CASSQAWGGSGNTIYF. CDR3 nucleotides: TGTGCCAGCAGCCAAGCGTGGGGGGGCTCTGGAAACACCATATATTTT.

This chain links TRBV27 with TRBJ2-5; 13 bases are a match to TRBD2. V was pared by 4 bases and J by 3 bases, with 2 bases of the junction left unmatched. This CDR3 has 15 amino acids. The germline CDR1 and CDR2 sequences are MNHEY and SMNVEV (reference sequence). CDR3 DNA: TGTGCCAGCAGTTCGGGACTAGCGGGAAAAGAGACCCAGTACTTC. Residues: CASSSGLAGKETQYF.

V gene TRBV29-1 combines with J gene TRBJ2-4, with TRBD1 identical over 9 bases. The CDR3 length is 12 residues. V lost 5 bases and J lost 7; bases outside the gene matches: 3. The V gene's germline CDR1 is SQVTM and CDR2 ANQGSEA. The DNA for the CDR3 is TGCAGCGTTCGGGACAGGGTTAACATTCAGTACTTC. This translates into CSVRDRVNIQYF.

The chain joins TRBV4-1 to TRBJ2-1, with TRBD2 matching over 11 bases. Trimming took 4 bases from V and 1 from J; bases not matched to a gene: 9. The CDR3 has 18 residues. Germline V gene data show CDR1 as MGHRA and CDR2 as YSYEKL. CDR3 sequence: CASSPRLAGLQSYNEQFF. The DNA of the CDR3 is TGCGCCAGCAGCCCACGACTAGCGGGACTCCAATCCTACAATGAGCAGTTCTTC.

This clone was counted only a few times. The CDR3 nucleotides are TGCAGCGCCATTAGGGGCTCTGGAAACACCATATATTTT. It translates to CSAIRGSGNTIYF. The rearrangement links TRBV29-1 to TRBJ1-3, with D perhaps TRBD1 (5 bases). The CDR3 has 13 amino acids. The V end lost 7 bases, the J end lost 0 bases, and 10 bases lay between the germline ends. CDR1 is SQVTM, CDR2 ANQGSEA, per germline. Full variable domain (outside the CDR3, taken from reference TRBV29-1 and TRBJ1-3): SAVISQKPSRDICQRGTSLTIQCQVDSQVTMMFWYRQQPGQSLTLIATANQGSEATYESGFVIDKFPISRPNLTFSTLTVSNMSPEDSSIYLCSAIRGSGNTIYFGEGSWLTVV.

The sample holds one count of this clone. The chain employs TRBV6-5 and TRBJ2-5; 11 bases fit TRBD1. CDR1 and CDR2 (germline): MNHEY, SVGAGI. The trim removed 8 bases at V and 5 bases at J, leaving 10 bases unmatched. This CDR3 has 15 amino acids. In nucleotides, the CDR3 is TGTGCCAGCGGCACCGGGACAGGGGGATTCGAGACCCAGTACTTC. Protein: CASGTGTGGFETQYF.

The V gene is TRBV3-1 (or the pseudogene TRBV3-2), the J gene TRBJ2-1; D unclear. Germline CDR1 LGHDT, CDR2 YNNKEL (reference sequence). Trimming left V 2 bases short and J 8 bases short, with 4 bases between. The CDR3 runs to 11 residues. CDR3 sequence: CASSQIDEQFF. In DNA, the CDR3 is TGTGCCAGCAGCCAAATCGATGAGCAGTTCTTC.

The chain employs TRBV6-2 or TRBV6-3 and TRBJ2-7; D possibly corresponds to TRBD1 (7 bases). The CDR3 runs 14 residues. Germline V CDR1 and CDR2: MNHEY, SVGEGT. Trimming removed 6 bases from V and 2 bases from J, with 14 bases in between. DNA of the CDR3: TGTGCCAGCAGCCCCCAGGGGGGCACCTACGAGCAGTACTTC. It yields the protein CASSPQGGTYEQYF.

The chain couples TRBV9 to TRBJ1-6, with D perhaps matching TRBD1 (5 bases). The germline V gene encodes CDR1 SGDLS and CDR2 YYNGEE. This CDR3 comprises 14 residues. Trimming took off 4 bases at V and 10 bases at J, with 15 bases between the two ends. This CDR3 reads CASSQAGNGSPLHF. The CDR3 DNA sequence: TGTGCCAGCAGCCAAGCAGGGAACGGGTCACCCCTCCACTTT.

J is TRBJ1-1 and V is TRBV7-2; D perhaps matches TRBD1 (6 bases). CDR1 and CDR2 from the germline V gene are SGHTA and FQGNSA. The CDR3 runs to 16 residues. Trimming removed 2 bases at V and 4 bases at J, with 17 bases between. CDR3 in DNA: TGTGCCAGCAGCTTAAGCAGGGGAAAATCGGGCACTGAAGCTTTCTTT. This sequence encodes CASSLSRGKSGTEAFF.

This clone was observed once. The chain has TRBV5-1 and TRBJ2-7; D is uncertain. Germline V CDR1 and CDR2: SGHRS, YFSETQ. CDR3 length equals 16 residues. The germline V and J ends were trimmed by 0 bases and 2 bases, with 15 bases remaining between them. CDR3 protein: CASSLGGTNPAYEQYF. DNA of the CDR3: TGCGCCAGCAGCTTGGGAGGCACCAACCCTGCCTACGAGCAGTACTTC. The whole variable domain, remainder taken from reference TRBV5-1 and TRBJ2-7, is KAGVTQTPRYLIKTRGQQVTLSCSPISGHRSVSWYQQTPGQGLQFLFEYFSETQRNKGNFPGRFSGRQFSNSRSEMNVSTLELGDSALYLCASSLGGTNPAYEQYFGPGTRLTVT.

The V and J genes are TRBV7-8 and TRBJ2-3; TRBD1 agrees at 9 bases. The V and J ends lost 5 bases and 1 base, in that order; junction bases with no gene match: 7. The CDR3 is 16 amino acids. Germline CDR1 SGHVS, CDR2 FQNEAQ. The CDR3 region has the DNA TGTGCCAGCAGCGTGAACCGGGACAGGGGCACAGATACGCAGTATTTT. It translates to CASSVNRDRGTDTQYF.

This chain connects TRBV9 to TRBJ1-1; 8 nucleotides agree with TRBD1. CDR1 is SGDLS and CDR2 is YYNGEE in the germline V gene. The CDR3 contains 15 residues. Trimming at V came to 3 bases and at J to 3 bases, leaving 7 bases not matched to a gene. In DNA, the CDR3 is TGTGCCAGCAGCGGAGGGGACAGGCTATACACTGAAGCTTTCTTT. It encodes CASSGGDRLYTEAFF.

As regards this clone: At one boundary the junction diverges from the germline segment, which might be a read error. The chain carries TRBV28 and TRBJ1-5; 7 positions agree with TRBD1. From germline, CDR1 is MDHEN and CDR2 SYDVKM. The CDR3 length is 13 residues. The CDR3: CATLRDSSQPQHF. The CDR3 region has the DNA TGTGCCACCCTCAGGGACAGCAGTCAGCCCCAGCATTTT.